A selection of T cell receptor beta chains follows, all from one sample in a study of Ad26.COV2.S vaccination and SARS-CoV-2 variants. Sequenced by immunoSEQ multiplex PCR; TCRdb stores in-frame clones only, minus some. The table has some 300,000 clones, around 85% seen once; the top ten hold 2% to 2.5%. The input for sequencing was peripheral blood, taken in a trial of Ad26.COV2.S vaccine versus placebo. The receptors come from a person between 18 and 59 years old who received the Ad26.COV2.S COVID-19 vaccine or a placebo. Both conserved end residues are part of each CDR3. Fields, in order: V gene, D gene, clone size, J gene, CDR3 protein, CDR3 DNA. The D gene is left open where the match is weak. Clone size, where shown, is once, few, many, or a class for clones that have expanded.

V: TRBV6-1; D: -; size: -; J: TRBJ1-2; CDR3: CASSDRRAWLGGGYTF; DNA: TGTGCCAGCAGTGATCGCAGGGCCTGGCTTGGAGGCGGCTACACCTTC
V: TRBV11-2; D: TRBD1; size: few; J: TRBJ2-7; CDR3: CASSSGQGVLYEQYF; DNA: TGTGCCAGCAGCTCAGGACAGGGTGTCCTCTACGAGCAGTACTTC
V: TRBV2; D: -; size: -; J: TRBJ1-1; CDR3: CASTREQGNTEAFF; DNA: TGTGCCAGCACCCGGGAGCAGGGGAACACTGAAGCTTTCTTT
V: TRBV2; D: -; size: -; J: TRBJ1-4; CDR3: CASSDLQGQGKLFF; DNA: TGTGCCAGCAGTGATTTGCAGGGTCAAGGAAAACTGTTTTTT
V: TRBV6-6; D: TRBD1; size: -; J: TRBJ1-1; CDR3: CASSFGQGNTEAFF; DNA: TGTGCCAGCAGTTTCGGACAGGGGAACACTGAAGCTTTCTTT
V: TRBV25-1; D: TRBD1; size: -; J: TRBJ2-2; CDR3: CASSDRDRGHTGELFF; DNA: TGTGCCAGCAGTGACAGGGACAGGGGGCACACCGGGGAGCTGTTTTTT
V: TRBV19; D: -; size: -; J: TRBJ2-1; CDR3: CASSTPGAAVGYNEQFF; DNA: TGTGCCAGTAGTACTCCAGGGGCGGCGGTAGGCTACAATGAGCAGTTCTTC
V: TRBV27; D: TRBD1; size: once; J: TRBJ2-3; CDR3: CASRADRVTDTQYF; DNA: TGTGCCAGCAGGGCAGACAGGGTCACAGATACGCAGTATTTT
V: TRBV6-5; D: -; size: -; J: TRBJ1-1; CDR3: CASSTRAQAFF; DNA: TGTGCCAGCTCAACCAGGGCCCAAGCTTTCTTT
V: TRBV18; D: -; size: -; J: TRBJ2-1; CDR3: CASSESSRNEQFF; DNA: TGTGCCAGCTCTGAGTCCTCGAGGAATGAGCAGTTCTTC
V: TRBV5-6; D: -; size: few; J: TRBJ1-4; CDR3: CASSSAGSTNEKLFF; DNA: TGTGCCAGCAGCTCCGCGGGGTCAACTAATGAAAAACTGTTTTTT
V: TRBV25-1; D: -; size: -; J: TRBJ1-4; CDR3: CASSGGGIEKLFF; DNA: TGTGCCAGCAGCGGAGGAGGGATCGAAAAACTGTTTTTT
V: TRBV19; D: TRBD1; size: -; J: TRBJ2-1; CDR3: CASTDLTRGLGDEQFF; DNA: TGTGCCAGTACCGATCTAACCAGGGGGCTAGGAGATGAGCAGTTCTTC
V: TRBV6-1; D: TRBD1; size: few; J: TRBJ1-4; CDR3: CASSEADRVGEKLFF; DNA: TGTGCCAGCAGTGAAGCAGACAGGGTCGGGGAAAAACTGTTTTTT
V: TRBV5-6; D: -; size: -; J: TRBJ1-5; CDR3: CASSLAGGYSNQPQHF; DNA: TGTGCCAGCAGCTTGGCCGGGGGCTATAGCAATCAGCCCCAGCATTTT
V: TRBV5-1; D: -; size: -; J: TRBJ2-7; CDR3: CASSWSRGNEQYF; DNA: TGCGCCAGCAGCTGGAGTAGGGGGAACGAGCAGTACTTC
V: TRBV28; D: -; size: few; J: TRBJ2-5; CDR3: CASSFNQEETQYF; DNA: TGTGCCAGCAGTTTTAACCAAGAAGAGACCCAGTACTTC
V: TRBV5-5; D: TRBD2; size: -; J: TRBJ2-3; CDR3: CASSLVTSGNTDTQYF; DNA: TGTGCCAGCAGCTTGGTTACTAGCGGAAACACAGATACGCAGTATTTT
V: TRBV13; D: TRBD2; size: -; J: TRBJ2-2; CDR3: CASSSRLARTGELFF; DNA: TGTGCCAGCAGCTCCAGACTAGCGAGGACCGGGGAGCTGTTTTTT
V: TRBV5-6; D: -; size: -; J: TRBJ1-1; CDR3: CASSFGPRGSDTEAFF; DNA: TGTGCCAGCAGCTTTGGCCCCAGGGGAAGTGACACTGAAGCTTTCTTT
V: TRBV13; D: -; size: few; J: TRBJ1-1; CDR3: CASRSRGAEAFF; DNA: TGTGCCAGCAGATCACGTGGGGCTGAAGCTTTCTTT
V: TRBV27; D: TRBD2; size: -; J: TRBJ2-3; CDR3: CASSFRRGKLSDTQYF; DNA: TGTGCCAGCAGTTTTCGGCGGGGGAAGTTATCAGATACGCAGTATTTT
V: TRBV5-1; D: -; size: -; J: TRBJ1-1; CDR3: CASSLGEGMNTEAFF; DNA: TGCGCCAGCAGCTTGGGGGAGGGTATGAACACTGAAGCTTTCTTT
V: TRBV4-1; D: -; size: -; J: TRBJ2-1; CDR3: CASSQRGDYNEQFF; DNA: TGCGCCAGCAGCCAACGTGGGGATTACAATGAGCAGTTCTTC
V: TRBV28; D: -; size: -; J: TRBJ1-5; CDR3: CASSLTGVQPQHF; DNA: TGTGCCAGCAGTTTGACAGGAGTTCAGCCCCAGCATTTT
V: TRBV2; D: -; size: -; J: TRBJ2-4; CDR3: CASSEETAFPDIQYF; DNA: TGTGCCAGCAGTGAGGAGACGGCTTTTCCTGACATTCAGTACTTC
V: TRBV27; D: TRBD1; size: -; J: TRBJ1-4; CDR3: CASSFQGANEKLFF; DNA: TGTGCCAGCAGTTTTCAGGGGGCTAATGAAAAACTGTTTTTT
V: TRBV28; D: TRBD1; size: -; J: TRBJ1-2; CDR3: CASSQGQGRGYTF; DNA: TGTGCCAGCAGCCAAGGACAGGGGAGAGGCTACACCTTC
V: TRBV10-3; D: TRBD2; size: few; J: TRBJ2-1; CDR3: CAISESVFGTSGGAIFF; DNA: TGTGCCATCAGTGAGTCAGTGTTTGGGACTAGCGGGGGGGCCATCTTCTTC
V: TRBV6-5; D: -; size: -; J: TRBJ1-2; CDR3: CASRTTVEANYGYTF; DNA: TGTGCCAGCAGGACCACAGTGGAGGCTAACTATGGCTACACCTTC
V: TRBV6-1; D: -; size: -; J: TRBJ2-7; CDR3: CASSEEGGHEQYF; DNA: TGTGCCAGCAGTGAAGAGGGAGGTCACGAGCAGTACTTC
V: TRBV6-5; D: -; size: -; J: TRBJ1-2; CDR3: CASSTYRESYGYTF; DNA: TGTGCCAGCAGTACGTACAGGGAAAGCTATGGCTACACCTTC
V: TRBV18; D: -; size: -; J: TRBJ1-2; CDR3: CASSPLGQPDFYGYTF; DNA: TGTGCCAGCTCACCCCTTGGACAGCCAGATTTCTATGGCTACACCTTC
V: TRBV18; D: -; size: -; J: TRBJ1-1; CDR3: CASSPGLNTEAFF; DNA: TGTGCCAGCTCACCTGGATTGAACACTGAAGCTTTCTTT
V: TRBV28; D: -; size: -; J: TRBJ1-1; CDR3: CASRRYTEAFF; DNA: TGTGCCAGCAGGAGATACACTGAAGCTTTCTTT
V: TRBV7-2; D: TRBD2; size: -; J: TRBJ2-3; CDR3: CASSLELAGGRPDTQYF; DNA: TGTGCCAGCAGCTTAGAATTAGCGGGGGGGCGTCCAGATACGCAGTATTTT
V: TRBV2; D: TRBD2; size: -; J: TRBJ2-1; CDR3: CAIWRPSGGSHNNEQFF; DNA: TGTGCCATATGGAGGCCTAGCGGGGGGTCTCACAACAATGAGCAGTTCTTC
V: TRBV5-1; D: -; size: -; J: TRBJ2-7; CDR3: CASSSGHSAYEQYF; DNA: TGCGCCAGCAGCTCGGGACATTCAGCCTACGAGCAGTACTTC
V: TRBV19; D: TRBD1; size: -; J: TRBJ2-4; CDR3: CASSIDRGTGGDNF; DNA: TGTGCCAGTAGTATAGATCGGGGGACAGGGGGTGATAACTTC
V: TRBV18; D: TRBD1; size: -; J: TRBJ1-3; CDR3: CASSPDREGISGNTIYF; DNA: TGTGCCAGCTCACCTGACAGGGAAGGGATCTCTGGAAACACCATATATTTT
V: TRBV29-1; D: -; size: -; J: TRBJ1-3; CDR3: CSVEEGTASSGNTIYF; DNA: TGCAGCGTTGAAGAAGGGACGGCGTCCTCTGGAAACACCATATATTTT
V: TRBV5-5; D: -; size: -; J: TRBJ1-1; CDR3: CASSPGRRSAEAFF; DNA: TGTGCCAGCAGCCCCGGTCGGAGGTCGGCTGAAGCTTTCTTT
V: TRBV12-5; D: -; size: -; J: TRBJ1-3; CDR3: CASGNRVLDTIYF; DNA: TGTGCTAGTGGAAACAGGGTCCTGGACACCATATATTTT
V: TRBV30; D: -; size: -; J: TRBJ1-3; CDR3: CAWSVGGLGNTIYF; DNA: TGTGCCTGGAGTGTAGGGGGGCTGGGAAACACCATATATTTT
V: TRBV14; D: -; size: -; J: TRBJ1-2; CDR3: CASSQFRGRSGGYTF; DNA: TGTGCCAGCAGCCAATTTCGGGGGCGTTCAGGAGGCTACACCTTC
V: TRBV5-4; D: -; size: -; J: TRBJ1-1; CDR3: CASSLVPTEAFF; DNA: TGTGCCAGCAGCTTGGTTCCCACTGAAGCTTTCTTT
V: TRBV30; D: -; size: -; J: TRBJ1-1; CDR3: CAWSSSRRAFF; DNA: TGTGCCTGGAGTAGTTCCAGACGAGCTTTCTTT
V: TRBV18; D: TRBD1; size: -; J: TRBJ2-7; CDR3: CASSPVYSPGQGAEQYF; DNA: TGTGCCAGCTCACCCGTGTACTCGCCGGGACAGGGAGCCGAGCAGTACTTC
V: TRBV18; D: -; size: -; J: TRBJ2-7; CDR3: CASSPPYGRWEQYF; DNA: TGTGCCAGCTCACCACCGTACGGGAGATGGGAGCAGTACTTC
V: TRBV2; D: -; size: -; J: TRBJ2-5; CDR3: CASSEPGSETQYF; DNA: TGTGCCAGCAGTGAACCAGGGTCGGAGACCCAGTACTTC
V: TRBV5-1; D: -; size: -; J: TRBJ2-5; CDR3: CASSSPQGETQYF; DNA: TGCGCCAGCAGCTCGCCGCAGGGCGAGACCCAGTACTTC
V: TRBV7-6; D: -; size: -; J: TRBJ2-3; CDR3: CASSSQQTSTDTQYF; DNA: TGTGCCAGCAGCTCACAGCAGACTAGCACAGATACGCAGTATTTT
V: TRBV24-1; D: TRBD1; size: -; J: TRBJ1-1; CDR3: CATSGPGTGELNTEAFF; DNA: TGTGCCACCAGTGGGCCCGGGACAGGAGAATTGAACACTGAAGCTTTCTTT
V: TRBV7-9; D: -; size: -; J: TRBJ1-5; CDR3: CASSLGPQPQHF; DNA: TGTGCCAGCAGCTTAGGCCCCCAGCCCCAGCATTTT
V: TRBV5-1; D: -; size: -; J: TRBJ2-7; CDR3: CASSWDTGYEQYF; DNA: TGCGCCAGCAGCTGGGACACGGGCTACGAGCAGTACTTC
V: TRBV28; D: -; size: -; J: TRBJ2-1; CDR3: CASSPRDEQFF; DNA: TGTGCCAGCAGCCCGCGGGATGAGCAGTTCTTC
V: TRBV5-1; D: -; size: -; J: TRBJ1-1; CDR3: CASSLVRGQNTEAFF; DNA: TGCGCCAGCAGCTTGGTCCGAGGGCAGAACACTGAAGCTTTCTTT
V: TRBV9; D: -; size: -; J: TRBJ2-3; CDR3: CASTPVGRADTQYF; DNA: TGTGCCAGCACCCCAGTGGGCAGGGCAGATACGCAGTATTTT
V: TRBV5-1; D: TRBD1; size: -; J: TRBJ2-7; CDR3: CASSLGGTGSYEQYF; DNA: TGCGCCAGCAGCTTGGGAGGGACAGGGTCCTACGAGCAGTACTTC